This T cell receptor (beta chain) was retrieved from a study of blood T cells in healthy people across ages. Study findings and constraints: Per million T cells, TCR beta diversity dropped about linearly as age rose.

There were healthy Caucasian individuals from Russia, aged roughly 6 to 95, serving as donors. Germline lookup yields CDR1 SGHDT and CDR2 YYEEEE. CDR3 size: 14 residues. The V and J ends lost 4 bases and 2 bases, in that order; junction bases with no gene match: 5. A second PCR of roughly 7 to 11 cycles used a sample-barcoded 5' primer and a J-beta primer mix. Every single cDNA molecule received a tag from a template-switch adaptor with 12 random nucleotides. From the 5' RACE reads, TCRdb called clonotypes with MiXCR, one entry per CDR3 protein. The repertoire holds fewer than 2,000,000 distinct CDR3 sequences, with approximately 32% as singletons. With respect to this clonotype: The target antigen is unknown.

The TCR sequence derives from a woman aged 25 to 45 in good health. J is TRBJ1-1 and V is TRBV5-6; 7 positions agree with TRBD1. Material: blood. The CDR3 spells CASSVRQGNTEAFF. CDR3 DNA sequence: TGTGCCAGCAGCGTCAGACAGGGTAACACTGAAGCTTTCTTT.